This T cell receptor (beta chain) was retrieved from a study of T cells in Graves' hyperthyroidism and ophthalmopathy. Findings and limits, study-wide: Most thyroid clonotypes expanded above 0.001 were also detected in blood. Before onset, ophthalmopathy was predicted by the model a median around 6.5 months earlier.

This clonotype was seen repeatedly, ten times or more. Its antigen is not identified. RNA transcripts provided the source from which TCR beta CDR3 regions were amplified. The TCR CDR3 first-round RT-PCR relied on the HTBI primer set. TCRdb called the multiplex PCR reads again in MiXCR, with one record for every CDR3 protein. This sample has roughly 700,000 distinct CDR3 sequences, with approximately 15% found just once. Germline lookup yields CDR1 SNHLY and CDR2 FYNNEI. The CDR3 extends over 16 amino acids. Losses at the gene ends were 7 bases for V and 3 bases for J; bases not matched to a gene: 12. The authors obtained PBMCs from 9 to 10 ml of fresh peripheral blood.

The sequenced material came from blood. The rearrangement links TRBV2 to TRBJ2-1, with TRBD2 matching over 7 bases. This clonotype was obtained from a man in his fifties or sixties with Graves' hyperthyroidism. CDR3 protein: CASIIVRDYDYNEQFF. The CDR3 DNA follows: TGTGCCAGCATAATCGTTAGGGACTACGACTACAATGAGCAGTTCTTC.